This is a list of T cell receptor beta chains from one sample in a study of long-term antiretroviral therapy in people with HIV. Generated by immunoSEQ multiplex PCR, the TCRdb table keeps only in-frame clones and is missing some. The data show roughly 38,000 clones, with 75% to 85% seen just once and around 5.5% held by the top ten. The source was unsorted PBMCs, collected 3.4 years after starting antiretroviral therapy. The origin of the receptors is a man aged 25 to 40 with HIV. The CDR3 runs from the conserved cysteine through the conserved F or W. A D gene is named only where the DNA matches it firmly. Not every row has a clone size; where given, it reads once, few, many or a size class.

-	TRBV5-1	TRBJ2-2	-	CASSTVYPNTGELFF	TGCGCCAGCAGCACGGTGTATCCGAACACCGGGGAGCTGTTTTTT
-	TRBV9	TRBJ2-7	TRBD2	CASSVGPGSSGSPYEQYF	TGTGCCAGCAGCGTAGGTCCCGGCAGTAGCGGGAGTCCCTACGAGCAGTACTTC
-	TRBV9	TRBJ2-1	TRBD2	CASSVGLAGTNEQFF	TGTGCCAGCAGCGTCGGACTAGCGGGGACCAATGAGCAGTTCTTC
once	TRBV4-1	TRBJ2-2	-	CASSQPRGTTNTGELFF	TGCGCCAGCAGCCAACCTCGCGGGACAACTAACACCGGGGAGCTGTTTTTT
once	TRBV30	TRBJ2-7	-	CAWSRSYEQYF	TGTGCCTGGAGTCGATCCTACGAGCAGTACTTC
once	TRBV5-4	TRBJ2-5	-	CASGRTQETQYF	TGTGCCAGCGGTCGGACCCAAGAGACCCAGTACTTC
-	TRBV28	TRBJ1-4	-	CASSSGPVLGKLFF	TGTGCCAGCAGTTCGGGACCGGTTTTGGGAAAACTGTTTTTT
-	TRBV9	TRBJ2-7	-	CASSVAEGLEQYF	TGTGCCAGCAGCGTAGCGGAAGGCCTCGAGCAGTACTTC
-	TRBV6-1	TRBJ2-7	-	CASTEFNKQYF	TGTGCCAGCACCGAGTTCAACAAGCAGTACTTC
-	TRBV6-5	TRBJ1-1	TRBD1	CASSYAGQGSTEAFF	TGTGCCAGCAGTTACGCGGGACAGGGGTCCACTGAAGCTTTCTTT
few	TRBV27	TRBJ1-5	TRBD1	CASRPGTGRQPQHF	TGTGCCAGCAGACCTGGGACAGGGAGACAGCCCCAGCATTTT
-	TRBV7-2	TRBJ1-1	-	CASSLGGVNTEAFF	TGTGCCAGCAGCTTGGGGGGGGTAAACACTGAAGCTTTCTTT
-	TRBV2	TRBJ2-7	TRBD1	CAILAAGQGVAHYEQYF	TGTGCCATCCTGGCAGCCGGACAGGGTGTGGCCCACTACGAGCAGTACTTC
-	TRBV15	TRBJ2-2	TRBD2	CATSRVVLAGGHGELFF	TGTGCCACCAGCAGAGTCGTACTAGCGGGAGGGCACGGGGAGCTGTTTTTT
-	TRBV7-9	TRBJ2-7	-	CASSNFGSYEQYF	TGTGCCAGCAGTAACTTCGGTTCCTACGAGCAGTACTTC
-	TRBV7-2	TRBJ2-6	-	CASSGYLSSGANVLTF	TGTGCCAGCAGCGGGTACTTAAGCTCTGGGGCCAACGTCCTGACTTTC
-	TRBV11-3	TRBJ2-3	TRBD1	CASAKDRGADTQYF	TGTGCCAGCGCAAAGGACAGGGGTGCAGATACGCAGTATTTT
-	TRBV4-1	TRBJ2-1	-	CASSQDLSNEQFF	TGCGCCAGCAGCCAAGATCTGTCGAATGAGCAGTTCTTC
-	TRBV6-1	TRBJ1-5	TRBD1	CATAGQGLQPQHF	TGTGCCACCGCGGGACAGGGGCTTCAGCCCCAGCATTTT
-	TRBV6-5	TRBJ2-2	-	CASSYWDLHTGELFF	TGTGCCAGCAGTTACTGGGACTTACACACCGGGGAGCTGTTTTTT
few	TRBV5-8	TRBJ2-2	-	CASSLVRSTGELFF	TGTGCCAGCAGCTTGGTTCGGAGCACCGGGGAGCTGTTTTTT
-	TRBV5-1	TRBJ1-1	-	CASSLDQGGWVGTEAFF	TGCGCCAGCAGCTTGGATCAGGGAGGTTGGGTCGGGACTGAAGCTTTCTTT
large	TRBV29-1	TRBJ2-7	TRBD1	CSVEVGDRGYEQYF	TGCAGCGTTGAAGTAGGGGACAGGGGCTACGAGCAGTACTTC
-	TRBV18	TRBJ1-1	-	CASSLTGSYTEAFF	TGTGCCAGCTCACTTACAGGGTCTTACACTGAAGCTTTCTTT
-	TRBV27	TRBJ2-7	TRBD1	CASSLYRGHEQYF	TGTGCCAGCAGTCTGTACAGGGGCCACGAGCAGTACTTC
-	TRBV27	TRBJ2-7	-	CASPYPPYEQYF	TGTGCCAGCCCCTATCCCCCCTACGAGCAGTACTTC
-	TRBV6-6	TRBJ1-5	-	CASSYSLGRANQPQHF	TGTGCCAGCAGTTACTCGTTAGGCAGGGCCAATCAGCCCCAGCATTTT
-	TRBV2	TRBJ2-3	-	CASSEVGNTDTQYF	TGTGCCAGCAGTGAGGTGGGGAACACAGATACGCAGTATTTT
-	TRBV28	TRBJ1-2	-	CASSTHTGSGYTF	TGTGCCAGCAGCACCCATACAGGGTCGGGCTACACCTTC
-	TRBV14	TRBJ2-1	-	CASSPSFGSEQFF	TGTGCCAGCAGCCCCTCCTTTGGGAGTGAGCAGTTCTTC
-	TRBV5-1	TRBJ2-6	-	CASSYRASGANVLTF	TGCGCCAGCAGCTACAGGGCCTCTGGGGCCAACGTCCTGACTTTC
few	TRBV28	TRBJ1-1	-	CASSLFRGLNTEAFF	TGTGCCAGCAGTTTATTTCGGGGATTGAACACTGAAGCTTTCTTT
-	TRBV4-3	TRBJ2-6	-	CASSQDPGALSGANVLTF	TGCGCCAGCAGCCAAGATCCAGGAGCCCTCTCTGGGGCCAACGTCCTGACTTTC
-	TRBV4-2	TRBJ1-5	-	CASSQGPSTDQPQHF	TGTGCCAGCAGCCAAGGGCCTTCCACAGATCAGCCCCAGCATTTT
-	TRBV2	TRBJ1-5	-	CATQRGRNQPQHF	TGTGCCACACAAAGGGGTCGCAATCAGCCCCAGCATTTT
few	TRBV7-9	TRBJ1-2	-	CASSLDRGSLNYGYTF	TGTGCCAGCAGCCTCGATCGGGGCAGCCTTAACTATGGCTACACCTTC
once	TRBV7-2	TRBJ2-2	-	CASSLAFTEQQAGELFF	TGTGCCAGCAGCTTAGCGTTTACGGAACAGCAAGCCGGGGAGCTGTTTTTT
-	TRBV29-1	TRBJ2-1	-	CSVRTGEQFF	TGCAGCGTCCGTACAGGGGAGCAGTTCTTC
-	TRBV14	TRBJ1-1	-	CASSLRAASNTEAFF	TGTGCCAGCAGCCTCCGCGCAGCTTCGAACACTGAAGCTTTCTTT
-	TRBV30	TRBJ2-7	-	CAWSVLWSTGEQYF	TGTGCCTGGAGTGTACTTTGGAGCACGGGCGAGCAGTACTTC
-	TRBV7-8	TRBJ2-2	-	CASSDDLGWTGELFF	TGTGCCAGCAGCGACGACCTTGGATGGACCGGGGAGCTGTTTTTT